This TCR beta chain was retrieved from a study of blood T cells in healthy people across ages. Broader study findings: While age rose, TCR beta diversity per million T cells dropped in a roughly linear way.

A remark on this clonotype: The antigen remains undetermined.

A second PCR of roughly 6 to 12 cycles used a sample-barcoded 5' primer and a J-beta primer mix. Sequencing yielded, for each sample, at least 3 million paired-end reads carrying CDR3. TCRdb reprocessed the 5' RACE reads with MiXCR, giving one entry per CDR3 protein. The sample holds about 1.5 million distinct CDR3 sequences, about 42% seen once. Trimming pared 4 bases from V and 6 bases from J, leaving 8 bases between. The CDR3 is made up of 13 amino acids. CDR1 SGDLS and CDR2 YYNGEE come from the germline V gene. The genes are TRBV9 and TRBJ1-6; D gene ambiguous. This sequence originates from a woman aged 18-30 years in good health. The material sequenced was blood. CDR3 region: CASSTVGNSPLHF. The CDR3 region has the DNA TGTGCCAGCAGCACAGTGGGTAATTCACCCCTCCACTTT. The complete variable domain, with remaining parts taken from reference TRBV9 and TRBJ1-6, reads DSGVTQTPKHLITATGQRVTLRCSPRSGDLSVYWYQQSLDQGLQFLIQYYNGEERAKGNILERFSAQQFPDLHSELNLSSLELGDSALYFCASSTVGNSPLHFGNGTRLTVT.